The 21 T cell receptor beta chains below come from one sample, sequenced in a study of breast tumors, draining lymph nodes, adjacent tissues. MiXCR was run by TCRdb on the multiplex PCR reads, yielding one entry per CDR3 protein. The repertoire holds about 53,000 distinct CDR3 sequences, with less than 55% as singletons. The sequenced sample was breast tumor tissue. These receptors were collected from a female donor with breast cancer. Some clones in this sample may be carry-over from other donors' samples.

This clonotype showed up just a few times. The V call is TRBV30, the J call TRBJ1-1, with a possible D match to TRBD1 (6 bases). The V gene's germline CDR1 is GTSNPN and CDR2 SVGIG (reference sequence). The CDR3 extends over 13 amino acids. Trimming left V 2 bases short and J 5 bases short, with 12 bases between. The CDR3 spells CAWSRGRVTEAFF. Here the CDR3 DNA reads TGTGCCTGGAGTCGGGGGCGGGTTACTGAAGCTTTCTTT.

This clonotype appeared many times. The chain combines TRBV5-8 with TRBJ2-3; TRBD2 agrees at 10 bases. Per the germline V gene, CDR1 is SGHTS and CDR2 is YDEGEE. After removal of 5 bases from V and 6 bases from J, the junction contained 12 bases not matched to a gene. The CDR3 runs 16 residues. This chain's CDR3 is CASRDGSGRNWDTQYF. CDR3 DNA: TGTGCCAGCAGGGACGGTAGCGGGAGGAATTGGGATACGCAGTATTTT.

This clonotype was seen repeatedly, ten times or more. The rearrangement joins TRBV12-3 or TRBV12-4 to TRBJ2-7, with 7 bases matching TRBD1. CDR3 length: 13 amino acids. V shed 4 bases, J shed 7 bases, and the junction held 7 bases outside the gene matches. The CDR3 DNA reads TGTGCCAGCAGTTCCAACAGGGGAACGGAGCAGTACTTC. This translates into CASSSNRGTEQYF.

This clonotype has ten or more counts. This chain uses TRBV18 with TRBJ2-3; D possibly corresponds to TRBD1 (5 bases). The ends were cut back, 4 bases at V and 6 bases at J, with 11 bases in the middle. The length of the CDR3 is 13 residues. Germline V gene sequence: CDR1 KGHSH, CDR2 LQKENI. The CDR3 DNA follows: TGTGCCAGCTCACAGCGACAGCTGGATACGCAGTATTTT. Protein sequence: CASSQRQLDTQYF.

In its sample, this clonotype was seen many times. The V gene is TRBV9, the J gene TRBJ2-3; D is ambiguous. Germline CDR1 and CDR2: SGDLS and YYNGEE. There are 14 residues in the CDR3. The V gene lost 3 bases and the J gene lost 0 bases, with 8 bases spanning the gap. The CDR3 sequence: CASSALQSTDTQYF. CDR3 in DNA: TGTGCCAGCAGCGCCTTACAGAGCACAGATACGCAGTATTTT.

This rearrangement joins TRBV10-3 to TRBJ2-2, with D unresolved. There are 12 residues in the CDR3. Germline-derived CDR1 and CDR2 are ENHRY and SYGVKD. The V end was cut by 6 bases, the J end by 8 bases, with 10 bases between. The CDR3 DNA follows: TGTGCCATCAGGACAAATACAGGGGAGCTGTTTTTT. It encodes CAIRTNTGELFF.

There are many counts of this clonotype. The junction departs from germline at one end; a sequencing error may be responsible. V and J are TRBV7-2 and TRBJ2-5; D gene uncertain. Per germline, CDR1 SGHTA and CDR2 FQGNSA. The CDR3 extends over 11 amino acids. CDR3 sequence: CASSTQEAQYF. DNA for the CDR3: TGTGCCAGCAGCACCCAAGAGGCCCAGTACTTC.

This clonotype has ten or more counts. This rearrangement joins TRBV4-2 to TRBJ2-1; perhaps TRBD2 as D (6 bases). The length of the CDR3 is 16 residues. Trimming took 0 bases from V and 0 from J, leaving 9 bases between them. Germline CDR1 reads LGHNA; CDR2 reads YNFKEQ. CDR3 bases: TGTGCCAGCAGCCAAGATATCGGGAGCTCCTACAATGAGCAGTTCTTC. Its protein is CASSQDIGSSYNEQFF.

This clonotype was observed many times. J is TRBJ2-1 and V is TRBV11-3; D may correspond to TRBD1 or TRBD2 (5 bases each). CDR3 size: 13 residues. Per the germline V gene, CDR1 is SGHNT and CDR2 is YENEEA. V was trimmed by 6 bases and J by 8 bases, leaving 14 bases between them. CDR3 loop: CASSNVMGDEQFF. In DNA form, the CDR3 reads TGTGCCAGCAGTAACGTCATGGGGGATGAGCAGTTCTTC.

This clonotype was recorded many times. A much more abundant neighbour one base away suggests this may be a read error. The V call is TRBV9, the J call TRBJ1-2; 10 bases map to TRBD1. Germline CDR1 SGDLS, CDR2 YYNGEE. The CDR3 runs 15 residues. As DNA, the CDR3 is TGTGCCAGCAGCGCGTGGGACAGGGGACTCTATGGCTCCACCTTC. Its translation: CASSAWDRGLYGSTF.

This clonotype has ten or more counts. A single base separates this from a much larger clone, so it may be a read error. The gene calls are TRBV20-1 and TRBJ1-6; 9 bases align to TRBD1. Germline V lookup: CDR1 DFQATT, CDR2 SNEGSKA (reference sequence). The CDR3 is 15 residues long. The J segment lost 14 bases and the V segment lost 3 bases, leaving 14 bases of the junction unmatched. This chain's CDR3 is CSASPGDRGSLTLHF. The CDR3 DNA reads TGCAGTGCTAGCCCAGGTGACAGGGGGTCCTTGACCCTCCACTTT.

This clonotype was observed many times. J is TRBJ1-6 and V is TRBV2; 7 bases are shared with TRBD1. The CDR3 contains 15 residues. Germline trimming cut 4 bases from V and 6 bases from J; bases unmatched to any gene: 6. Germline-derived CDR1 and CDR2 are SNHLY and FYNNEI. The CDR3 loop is CASSVNRGANSPLHF. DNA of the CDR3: TGTGCCAGCAGTGTCAACAGGGGTGCTAATTCACCCCTCCACTTT.

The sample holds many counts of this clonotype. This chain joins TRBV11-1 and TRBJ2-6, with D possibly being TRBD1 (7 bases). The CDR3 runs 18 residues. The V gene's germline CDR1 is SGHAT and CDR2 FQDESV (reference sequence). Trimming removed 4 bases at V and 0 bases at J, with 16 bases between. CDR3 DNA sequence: TGTGCCAGCAGCTACAGACAGGGAGGTAGCTCTGGGGCCAACGTCCTGACTTTC. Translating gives CASSYRQGGSSGANVLTF.

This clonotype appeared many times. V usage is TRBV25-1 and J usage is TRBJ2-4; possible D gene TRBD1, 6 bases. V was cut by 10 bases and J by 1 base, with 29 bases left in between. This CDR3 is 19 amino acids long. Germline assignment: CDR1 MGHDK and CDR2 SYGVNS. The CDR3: CANKDQINLKTGAKNIQYF. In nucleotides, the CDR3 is TGTGCCAACAAGGACCAAATCAACCTCAAAACAGGGGCCAAAAACATTCAGTACTTC. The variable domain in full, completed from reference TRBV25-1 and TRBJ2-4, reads EADIYQTPRYLVIGTGKKITLECSQTMGHDKMYWYQQDPGMELHLIHYSYGVNSTEKGDLSSESTVSRIRTEHFPLTLESARPSHTSQYLCANKDQINLKTGAKNIQYFGAGTRLSVL.

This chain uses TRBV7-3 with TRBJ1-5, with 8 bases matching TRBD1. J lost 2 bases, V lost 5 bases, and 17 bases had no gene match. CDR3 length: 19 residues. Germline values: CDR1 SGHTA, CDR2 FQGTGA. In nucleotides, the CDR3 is TGTGCCAGCAGCCCTCGGTCCCGGGACAGGCGGGGAGGCAATCAGCCCCAGCATTTT. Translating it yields CASSPRSRDRRGGNQPQHF.

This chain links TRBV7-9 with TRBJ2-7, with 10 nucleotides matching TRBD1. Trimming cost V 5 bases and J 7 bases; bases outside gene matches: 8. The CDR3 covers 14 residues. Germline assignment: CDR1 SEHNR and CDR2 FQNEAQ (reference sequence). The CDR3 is CASSGPGTGVEQYF. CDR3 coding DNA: TGTGCCAGCAGCGGGCCCGGGACAGGGGTTGAGCAGTACTTC.

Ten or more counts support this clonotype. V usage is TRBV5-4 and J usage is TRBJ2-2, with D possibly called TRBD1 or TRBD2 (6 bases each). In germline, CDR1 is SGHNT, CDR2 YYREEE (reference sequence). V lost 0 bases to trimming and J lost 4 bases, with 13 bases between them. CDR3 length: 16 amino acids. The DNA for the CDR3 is TGTGCCAGCAGCTTGGACGGGGGCGGCGGCACCGGGGAGCTGTTTTTT. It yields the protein CASSLDGGGGTGELFF.

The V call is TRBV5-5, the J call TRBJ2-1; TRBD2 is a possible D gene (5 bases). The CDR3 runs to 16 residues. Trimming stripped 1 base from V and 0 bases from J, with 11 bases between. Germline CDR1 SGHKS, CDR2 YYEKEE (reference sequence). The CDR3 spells CASSLMGGYSYNEQFF. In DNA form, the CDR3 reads TGTGCCAGCAGCTTGATGGGCGGGTACTCCTACAATGAGCAGTTCTTC.

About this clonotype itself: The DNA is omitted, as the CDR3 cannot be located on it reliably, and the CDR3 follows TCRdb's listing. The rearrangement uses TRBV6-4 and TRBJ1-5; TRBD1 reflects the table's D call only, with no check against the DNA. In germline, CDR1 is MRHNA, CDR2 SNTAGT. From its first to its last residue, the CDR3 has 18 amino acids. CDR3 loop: CATPWGEKLFFGSGTQHF.

The CDR3 nucleotides are TGTGCCATCACTAAGGGACTAGCGGGAGGGGAGGGTGTGCGGTTCTTC. It yields the protein CAITKGLAGGEGVRFF. This chain connects TRBV10-3 to TRBJ2-1; 16 nucleotides align to TRBD2. With V trimmed by 7 bases and J by 15 bases, 15 bases remained unmatched. CDR1 and CDR2 from the germline V gene are ENHRY and SYGVKD. CDR3 length: 16 residues.

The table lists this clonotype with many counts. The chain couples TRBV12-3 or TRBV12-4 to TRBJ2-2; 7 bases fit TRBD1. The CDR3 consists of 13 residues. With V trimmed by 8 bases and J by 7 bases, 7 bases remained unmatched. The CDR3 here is CASGQRQGGELFF. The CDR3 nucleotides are TGTGCCAGCGGCCAACGACAGGGCGGGGAGCTGTTTTTT.